This T cell receptor beta chain was observed in a study of neurological immune-mediated disorders. The trim removed 3 bases at V and 2 bases at J, leaving 3 bases unmatched. The CDR3 totals 14 residues. The V gene's germline CDR1 is DFQATT and CDR2 SNEGSKA (reference sequence). Findings and limits, study-wide: Because no CDR3 amino acid sequences were shared across subjects by expanded clones, private repertoires were suggested in all groups. Among 34 multiple sclerosis patients, 18 had repertoires that phylogenetic grouping placed in one related-CDR3 cluster, a possible signature.

This clonotype was recorded a few times. The antigen remains unidentified. With 10-nucleotide random UMIs, 5'RACE was used to make the cDNA. TCRdb itself ran the 5' RACE reads through MiXCR, one entry per CDR3 protein. This repertoire shows more than 50,000 distinct CDR3 sequences, about 4% found once; its top ten account for 1.3%. J is TRBJ2-3 and V is TRBV20-1; 9 positions agree with TRBD1. Sequencing was carried out using PBMCs. The TCR comes from a man aged 25-45 years with multiple sclerosis. CDR3 residues: CSARGQGYTDTQYF. Written as DNA, the CDR3 is TGCAGTGCTAGGGGACAGGGCTACACAGATACGCAGTATTTT.